This TCR beta chain was sequenced for a study of CD8 T cells in ankylosing spondylitis. Findings and limits, study-wide: Eight or nine highly homologous variants made up a TCR beta motif that seemed to typify ankylosing spondylitis blood. Researchers report that disease-linked clones proved CD8+ and relatively rare in peripheral blood.

Making the TCR beta libraries involved quantitative 5'-RACE with molecular barcodes. TCRdb re-analysed the 5' RACE reads in MiXCR, keeping a single row per CDR3 protein. The data contain about 350,000 distinct CDR3 sequences, roughly 20% of them singletons. V trimming: 3 bases; J trimming: 0 bases; junction bases outside the gene matches: 5. The CDR3 is 15 residues long. Germline values: CDR1 SQVTM, CDR2 ANQGSEA. Note on this clonotype: Its antigen is as yet unknown.

The chain uses TRBV29-1 and TRBJ2-1; TRBD1 agrees at 7 bases. The sequenced sample consisted of blood, either unsorted or a sorted T cell fraction (not recorded which). The receptor's source is a male donor with ankylosing spondylitis or in good health (not recorded which). This CDR3 is CSVEEQGSSYNEQFF. CDR3 bases: TGCAGCGTTGAGGAACAGGGGAGCTCCTACAATGAGCAGTTCTTC.